This T cell receptor beta chain was sequenced for a study of T cells after yellow fever vaccination. Turning to the study itself: Fractions of limited cellularity were prepared by means of SMART-Seq v4 Ultra Low Input.

There are many counts of this clonotype. The antigen is undetermined. The CDR3 length is 15 residues. Looked up from germline, CDR1 is PRHDT and CDR2 is FYEKMQ (reference sequence). The V and J ends lost 3 bases and 7 bases, in that order; junction bases with no gene match: 4. The study's findings and limits: Repertoires sorted by FACS could include abundant clonotypes that are contaminants from the bulk population. Post-booster reappearance was seen for most primary-vaccination clones (nearly 97% CD4, 85% to 90% CD8).

Template-switching 5'RACE yielded the TCR cDNA; a universal primer site and UMIs were added in the process. TCRdb itself ran the 5' RACE reads through MiXCR, one entry per CDR3 protein. Counted here are about 29,000 distinct CDR3 sequences, around 5% occurring once; the ten biggest clones make up about two fifths. The clonotype comes from a man aged 25 to 40 who received the YFV17D yellow fever vaccine. The chain is built from TRBV13 and TRBJ2-1, with TRBD2 identical over 12 bases. This specimen consisted of CD8+ T cells sorted from PBMCs, obtained 10 days after the yellow fever booster vaccination. The CDR3, as DNA: TGTGCCAGCAGCTTGGTGACTAGCGGGAGTAATGAGCAGTTCTTC. Amino acid sequence: CASSLVTSGSNEQFF.